This is a list of T cell receptor beta chains from one sample in a study of PD-1 blockade in classical Hodgkin lymphoma. Assay used: immunoSEQ multiplex PCR; TCRdb lists only in-frame clones, some missing. The repertoire consists of over 60,000 clones, with 91% occurring once and the leading ten covering over 9%. This specimen was peripheral blood mononuclear cells (PBMCs), taken before the fourth cycle of nivolumab. These receptors were collected from a human donor with classical Hodgkin lymphoma. Both conserved end residues are part of each CDR3. Fields, in order: D gene, V gene, clone size, J gene, CDR3 DNA, CDR3 protein. D genes are given only for firm matches. Expanded clones are given a class, and other clones once, few, many or no size at all.

d_gene: TRBD1
v_gene: TRBV27
abundance: NA
j_gene: TRBJ2-1
CDR3nt: TGTGCCAGCAGTCGGTCCGGGACAGCCGGCTTGGGCTCCTACAATGAGCAGTTCTTC
CDR3aa: CASSRSGTAGLGSYNEQFF

d_gene: NA
v_gene: TRBV7-9
abundance: NA
j_gene: TRBJ2-5
CDR3nt: TGTGCCAGCAGCTTCGGGGGACAAGAGACCCAGTACTTC
CDR3aa: CASSFGGQETQYF

d_gene: NA
v_gene: TRBV30
abundance: NA
j_gene: TRBJ1-6
CDR3nt: TGTGCCTGGAGTCAGAGGAAGGGTTCACCCCTCCACTTT
CDR3aa: CAWSQRKGSPLHF

d_gene: NA
v_gene: TRBV28
abundance: NA
j_gene: TRBJ2-1
CDR3nt: TGTGCCAGCAGTAACCTGGGGGAGACCCTTTCCTACAATGAGCAGTTCTTC
CDR3aa: CASSNLGETLSYNEQFF

d_gene: NA
v_gene: TRBV7-9
abundance: NA
j_gene: TRBJ1-1
CDR3nt: TGTGCCAGCAGCTTAGACTTGAACACTGAAGCTTTCTTT
CDR3aa: CASSLDLNTEAFF

d_gene: NA
v_gene: TRBV11-2
abundance: NA
j_gene: TRBJ1-1
CDR3nt: TGTGCCAGCAACTCCGGTGGTCGGGGGCGGATCACTGAAGCTTTCTTT
CDR3aa: CASNSGGRGRITEAFF

d_gene: NA
v_gene: TRBV5-1
abundance: NA
j_gene: TRBJ1-3
CDR3nt: TGCGCCAGCAGCTTGGTTTACACCATATATTTT
CDR3aa: CASSLVYTIYF

d_gene: NA
v_gene: TRBV6-1
abundance: NA
j_gene: TRBJ2-7
CDR3nt: TGTGCCAGCAGTGTGGAAGGGAGAAGCTCCTACGAGCAGTACTTC
CDR3aa: CASSVEGRSSYEQYF

d_gene: NA
v_gene: TRBV10-2
abundance: NA
j_gene: TRBJ1-5
CDR3nt: TGCGCCAGCATGGTGTCGGGCGGCAATCAGCCCCAGCATTTT
CDR3aa: CASMVSGGNQPQHF

d_gene: TRBD2
v_gene: TRBV4-1
abundance: NA
j_gene: TRBJ2-3
CDR3nt: TGCGCCAGCAGGCGACTAGCGATGTCTTTTGATACGCAGTATTTT
CDR3aa: CASRRLAMSFDTQYF

d_gene: NA
v_gene: TRBV7-6
abundance: NA
j_gene: TRBJ1-3
CDR3nt: TGTGCCAGCAGCTTAGTCACAGCCTCCGGAAACTCTGGAAACACCATATATTTT
CDR3aa: CASSLVTASGNSGNTIYF

d_gene: NA
v_gene: TRBV5-1
abundance: NA
j_gene: TRBJ2-3
CDR3nt: TGCGCCAGCAGCTTCTGGTTCTCGGATACGCAGTATTTT
CDR3aa: CASSFWFSDTQYF

d_gene: TRBD1
v_gene: TRBV27
abundance: NA
j_gene: TRBJ1-2
CDR3nt: TGTGCCAGCAGTTTCAGGGGCTCAGGGGGAGGCTACACCTTC
CDR3aa: CASSFRGSGGGYTF

d_gene: NA
v_gene: TRBV19
abundance: NA
j_gene: TRBJ1-1
CDR3nt: TGTGCCAGTAGTATTCTTTGGGGGCCCACTGAAGCTTTCTTT
CDR3aa: CASSILWGPTEAFF

d_gene: NA
v_gene: TRBV5-1
abundance: NA
j_gene: TRBJ2-1
CDR3nt: TGCGCCAGCAGCGCGCCCGAGACCCGGGGCATCCATGAGCAGTTCTTC
CDR3aa: CASSAPETRGIHEQFF

d_gene: NA
v_gene: TRBV5-6
abundance: NA
j_gene: TRBJ2-2
CDR3nt: TGTGCCAGCAGCTCGGTTATGAACACCGGGGAGCTGTTTTTT
CDR3aa: CASSSVMNTGELFF

d_gene: NA
v_gene: TRBV12-5
abundance: NA
j_gene: TRBJ2-2
CDR3nt: TGTGCTAGTGGTTTGAGGACGGGAGCGAACACCGGGGAGCTGTTTTTT
CDR3aa: CASGLRTGANTGELFF

d_gene: TRBD1
v_gene: TRBV19
abundance: NA
j_gene: TRBJ1-1
CDR3nt: TGTGCCAGTGTTGGGGAGGGGGCAACGAACACTGAAGCTTTCTTT
CDR3aa: CASVGEGATNTEAFF

d_gene: TRBD1
v_gene: TRBV2
abundance: few
j_gene: TRBJ1-2
CDR3nt: TGTGCCAGCAGTACCGACAGGGAGGGCTATGGCTACACCTTC
CDR3aa: CASSTDREGYGYTF

d_gene: NA
v_gene: TRBV19
abundance: NA
j_gene: TRBJ2-1
CDR3nt: TGTGCCAGTAGTAACGGTTACAATGAGCAGTTCTTC
CDR3aa: CASSNGYNEQFF

d_gene: NA
v_gene: TRBV4-2
abundance: NA
j_gene: TRBJ1-1
CDR3nt: TGTGCCAGCAGCCAAGTGCAGCTTAGCTTT
CDR3aa: CASSQVQLSF

d_gene: NA
v_gene: TRBV5-8
abundance: NA
j_gene: TRBJ1-2
CDR3nt: TGTGCCAGCAGCTTGGTAAACAGGGCCCGTGTGGGCTACACCTTC
CDR3aa: CASSLVNRARVGYTF

d_gene: NA
v_gene: TRBV13
abundance: NA
j_gene: TRBJ2-2
CDR3nt: TGTGCCAGCAGCTTAGGACAGGGCACCGGGGAGCTGTTTTTT
CDR3aa: CASSLGQGTGELFF

d_gene: NA
v_gene: TRBV5-1
abundance: NA
j_gene: TRBJ2-1
CDR3nt: TGCGCCAGCAGCTCAATGGGCAATGAGCAGTTCTTC
CDR3aa: CASSSMGNEQFF

d_gene: NA
v_gene: TRBV7-8
abundance: NA
j_gene: TRBJ2-7
CDR3nt: TGTGCCAGCAGCTTGGGGGATTACGAGCAGTACTTC
CDR3aa: CASSLGDYEQYF

d_gene: NA
v_gene: TRBV2
abundance: NA
j_gene: TRBJ1-4
CDR3nt: TGTGCCAGCAGAGATACCACTTTGGACGGGATAACTAATGAAAAACTGTTTTTT
CDR3aa: CASRDTTLDGITNEKLFF